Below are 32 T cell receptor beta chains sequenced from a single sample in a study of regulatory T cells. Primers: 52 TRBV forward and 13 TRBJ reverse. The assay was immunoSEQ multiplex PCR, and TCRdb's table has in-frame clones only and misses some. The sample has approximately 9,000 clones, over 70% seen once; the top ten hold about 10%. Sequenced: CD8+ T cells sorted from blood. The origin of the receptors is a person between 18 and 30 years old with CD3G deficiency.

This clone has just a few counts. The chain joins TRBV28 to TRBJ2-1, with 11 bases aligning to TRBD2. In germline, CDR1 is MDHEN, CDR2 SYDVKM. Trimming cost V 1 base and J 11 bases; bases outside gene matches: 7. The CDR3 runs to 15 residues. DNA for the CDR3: TGTGCCAGCAGTTTATCGAGGACTAGCGGGCCCCAGCAGTTCTTC. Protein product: CASSLSRTSGPQQFF.

The CDR3 DNA sequence: TGTGCCAGCAGTGAAATACAGGGGGACACCTACGAGCAGTACTTC. This codes for CASSEIQGDTYEQYF. The chain combines TRBV6-1 with TRBJ2-7; TRBD1 aligns across 8 bases. Germline V gene sequence: CDR1 MNHNS, CDR2 SASEGT. This CDR3 comprises 15 residues. Trimming at V came to 2 bases and at J to 2 bases, leaving 5 bases not matched to a gene.

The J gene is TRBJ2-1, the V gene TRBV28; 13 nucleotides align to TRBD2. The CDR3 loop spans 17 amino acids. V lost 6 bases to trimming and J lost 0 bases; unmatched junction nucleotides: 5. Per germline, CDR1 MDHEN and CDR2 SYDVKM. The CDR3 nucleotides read TGTGCCAGCAGAACCGGGACTAGCGGGACCTCCTACAATGAGCAGTTCTTC. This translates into CASRTGTSGTSYNEQFF.

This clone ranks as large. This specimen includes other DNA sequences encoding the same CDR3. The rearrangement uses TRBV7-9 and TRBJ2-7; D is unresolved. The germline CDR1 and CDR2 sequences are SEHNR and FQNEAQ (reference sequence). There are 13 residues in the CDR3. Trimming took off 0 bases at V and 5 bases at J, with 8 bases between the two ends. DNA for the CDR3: TGTGCCAGCAGCTTAGCCGAGCACCACGAGCAGTACTTC. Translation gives CASSLAEHHEQYF.

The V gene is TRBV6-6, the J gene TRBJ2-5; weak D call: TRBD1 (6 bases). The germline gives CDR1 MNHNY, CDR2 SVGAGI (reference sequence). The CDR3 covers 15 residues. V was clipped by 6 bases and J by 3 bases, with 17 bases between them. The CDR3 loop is CASSIRGEGKETQYF. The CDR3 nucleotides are TGTGCCAGCAGCATCAGGGGTGAGGGGAAAGAGACCCAGTACTTC.

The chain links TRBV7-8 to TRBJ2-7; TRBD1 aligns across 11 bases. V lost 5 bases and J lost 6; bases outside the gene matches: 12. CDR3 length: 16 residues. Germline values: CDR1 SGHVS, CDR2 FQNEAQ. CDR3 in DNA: TGTGCCAGCAGCACTCCCGGGACAGGGGGTTCCGGCGAGCAGTACTTC. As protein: CASSTPGTGGSGEQYF.

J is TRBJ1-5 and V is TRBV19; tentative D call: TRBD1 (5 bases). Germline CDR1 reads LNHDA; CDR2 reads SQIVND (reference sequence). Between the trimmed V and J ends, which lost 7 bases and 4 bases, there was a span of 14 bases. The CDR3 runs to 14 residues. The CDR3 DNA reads TGTGCCAGTACCGCTATTGGGGGTAATCAGCCCCAGCATTTT. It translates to CASTAIGGNQPQHF.

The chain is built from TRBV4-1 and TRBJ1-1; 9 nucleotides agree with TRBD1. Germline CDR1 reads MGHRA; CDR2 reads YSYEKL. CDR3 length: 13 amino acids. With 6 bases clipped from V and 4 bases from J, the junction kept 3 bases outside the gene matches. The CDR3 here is CASRSGQGTEAFF. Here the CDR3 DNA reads TGCGCCAGCAGATCGGGACAGGGCACTGAAGCTTTCTTT.

The CDR3 region is CASSQDQNSNQRLQETQYF. CDR3 in DNA: TGTGCCAGCAGCCAAGATCAAAATTCAAATCAGCGCCTACAAGAGACCCAGTACTTC. The chain uses TRBV4-2 and TRBJ2-5; D gene ambiguous. Germline lookup yields CDR1 LGHNA and CDR2 YNFKEQ. This CDR3 is built from 19 residues. The V end was cut by 0 bases, the J end by 2 bases, with 22 bases between.

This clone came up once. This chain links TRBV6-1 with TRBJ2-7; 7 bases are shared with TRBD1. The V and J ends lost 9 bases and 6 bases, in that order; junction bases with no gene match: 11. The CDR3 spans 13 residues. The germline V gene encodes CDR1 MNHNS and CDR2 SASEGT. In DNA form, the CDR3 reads TGTGCCAGTCTAAGGGACAGTTTCGGCGAGCAGTACTTC. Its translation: CASLRDSFGEQYF.

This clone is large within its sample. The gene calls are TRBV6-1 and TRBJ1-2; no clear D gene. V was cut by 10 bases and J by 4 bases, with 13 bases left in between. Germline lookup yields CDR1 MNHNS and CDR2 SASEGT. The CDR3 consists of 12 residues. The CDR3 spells CATGRVSYGYTF. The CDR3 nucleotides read TGTGCCACGGGTAGGGTCAGCTATGGCTACACCTTC.

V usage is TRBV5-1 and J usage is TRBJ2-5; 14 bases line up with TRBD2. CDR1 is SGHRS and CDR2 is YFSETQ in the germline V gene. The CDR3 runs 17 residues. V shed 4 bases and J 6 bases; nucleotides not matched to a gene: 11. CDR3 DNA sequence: TGCGCCAGCAGCCCCGAGACTAGCGGGGGGGCCCGGAAGACCCAGTACTTC. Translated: CASSPETSGGARKTQYF.

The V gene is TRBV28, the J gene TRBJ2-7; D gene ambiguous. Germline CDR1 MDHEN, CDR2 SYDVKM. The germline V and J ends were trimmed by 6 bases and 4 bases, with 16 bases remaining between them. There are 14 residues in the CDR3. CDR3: CASSSSGPLYEQYF. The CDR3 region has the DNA TGTGCCAGCAGCTCCTCCGGTCCGTTGTACGAGCAGTACTTC.

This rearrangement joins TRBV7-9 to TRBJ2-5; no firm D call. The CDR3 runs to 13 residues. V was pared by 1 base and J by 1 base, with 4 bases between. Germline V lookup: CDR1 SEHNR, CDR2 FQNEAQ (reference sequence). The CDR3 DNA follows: TGTGCCAGCAGCTTAGGGGGCCAAGAGACCCAGTACTTC. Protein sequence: CASSLGGQETQYF.

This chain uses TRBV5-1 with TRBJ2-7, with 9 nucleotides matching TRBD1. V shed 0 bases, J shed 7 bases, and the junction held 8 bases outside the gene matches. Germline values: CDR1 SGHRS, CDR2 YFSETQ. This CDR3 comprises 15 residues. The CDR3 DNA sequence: TGCGCCAGCAGCTTGGGACAGGGGGATGGGGATGAGCAGTACTTC. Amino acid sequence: CASSLGQGDGDEQYF.

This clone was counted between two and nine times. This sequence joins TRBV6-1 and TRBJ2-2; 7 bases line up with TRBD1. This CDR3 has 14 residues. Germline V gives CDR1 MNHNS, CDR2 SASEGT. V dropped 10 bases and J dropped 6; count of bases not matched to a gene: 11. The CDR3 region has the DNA TGTGCCACCTGGACAGGCCTCAGGGCCGGGGAGCTGTTTTTT. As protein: CATWTGLRAGELFF.

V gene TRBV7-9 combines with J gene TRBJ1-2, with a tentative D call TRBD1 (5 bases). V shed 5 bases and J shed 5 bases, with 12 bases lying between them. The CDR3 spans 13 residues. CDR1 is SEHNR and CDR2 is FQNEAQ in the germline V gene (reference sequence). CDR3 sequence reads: CASSPGGAYGYTF. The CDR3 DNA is TGTGCCAGCAGCCCCGGGGGAGCATATGGCTACACCTTC. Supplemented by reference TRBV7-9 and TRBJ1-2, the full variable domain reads DTGVSQNPRHKITKRGQNVTFRCDPISEHNRLYWYRQTLGQGPEFLTYFQNEAQLEKSRLLSDRFSAERPKGSFSTLEIQRTEQGDSAMYLCASSPGGAYGYTFGSGTRLTVV.

The CDR3 is CASSPTGGAYNEQFF. CDR3 in DNA: TGTGCCAGCAGTCCCACAGGGGGCGCCTACAATGAGCAGTTCTTC. The V call is TRBV28, the J call TRBJ2-1; 9 nucleotides agree with TRBD1. Germline V CDR1 and CDR2: MDHEN, SYDVKM. The CDR3 spans 15 residues. Losses at the gene ends were 5 bases for V and 2 bases for J; bases not matched to a gene: 4.

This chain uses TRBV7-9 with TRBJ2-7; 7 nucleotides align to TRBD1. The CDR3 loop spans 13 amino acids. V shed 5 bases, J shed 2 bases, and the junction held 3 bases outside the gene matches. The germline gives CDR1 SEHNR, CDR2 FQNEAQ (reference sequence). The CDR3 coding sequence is TGTGCCAGCAGCGGCCAGGGGGCCTACGAGCAGTACTTC. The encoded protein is CASSGQGAYEQYF.

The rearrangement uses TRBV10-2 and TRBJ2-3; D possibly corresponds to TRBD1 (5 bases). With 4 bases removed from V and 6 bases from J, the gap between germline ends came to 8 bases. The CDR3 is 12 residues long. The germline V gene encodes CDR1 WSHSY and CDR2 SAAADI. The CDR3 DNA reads TGCGCCAGCAGTGCTAAGGGGGATACGCAGTATTTT. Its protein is CASSAKGDTQYF.

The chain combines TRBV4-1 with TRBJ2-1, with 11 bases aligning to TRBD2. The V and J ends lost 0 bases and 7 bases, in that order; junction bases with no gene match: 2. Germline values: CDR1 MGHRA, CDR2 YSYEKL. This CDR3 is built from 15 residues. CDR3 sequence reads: CASSQDTSGSNEQFF. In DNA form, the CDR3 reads TGCGCCAGCAGCCAAGATACTAGCGGGAGTAATGAGCAGTTCTTC.

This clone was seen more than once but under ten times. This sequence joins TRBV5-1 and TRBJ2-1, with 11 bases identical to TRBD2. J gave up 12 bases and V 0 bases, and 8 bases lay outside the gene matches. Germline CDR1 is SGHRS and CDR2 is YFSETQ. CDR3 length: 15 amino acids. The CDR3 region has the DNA TGCGCCAGCAGCTTGGGACTAGCGGGAAGGGATCGGCAGTTCTTC. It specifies CASSLGLAGRDRQFF.

The CDR3 DNA follows: TGTGCCATCAGTTGGACTTACTGTAGACAAAGTCGGGCCAACGTCCTGACTTTC. Its protein is CAISWTYCRQSRANVLTF. The V gene is TRBV10-3, the J gene TRBJ2-6, with D possibly matching TRBD2 (5 bases). This CDR3 spans 18 amino acids. V lost 5 bases, J lost 5 bases, and 22 bases lay in between. Germline-derived CDR1 and CDR2 are ENHRY and SYGVKD.

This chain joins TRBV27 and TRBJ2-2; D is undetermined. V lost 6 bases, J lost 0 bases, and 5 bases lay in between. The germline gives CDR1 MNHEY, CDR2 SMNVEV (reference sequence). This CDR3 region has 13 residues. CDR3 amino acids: CASRGTNTGELFF. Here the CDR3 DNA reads TGTGCCAGCAGAGGTACGAACACCGGGGAGCTGTTTTTT.

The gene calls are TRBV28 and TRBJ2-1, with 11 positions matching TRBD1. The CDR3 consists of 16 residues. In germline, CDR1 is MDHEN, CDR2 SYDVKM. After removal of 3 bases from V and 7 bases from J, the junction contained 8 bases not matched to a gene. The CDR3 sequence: CASSFLGTGGQNEQFF. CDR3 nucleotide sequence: TGTGCCAGCAGTTTCTTGGGGACAGGGGGTCAAAATGAGCAGTTCTTC.

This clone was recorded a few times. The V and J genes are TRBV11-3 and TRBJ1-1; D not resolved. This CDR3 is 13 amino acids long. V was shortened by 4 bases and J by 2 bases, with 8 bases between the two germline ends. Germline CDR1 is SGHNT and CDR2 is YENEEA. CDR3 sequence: CASSWARNTEAFF. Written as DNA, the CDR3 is TGTGCCAGCAGCTGGGCCAGAAACACTGAAGCTTTCTTT.

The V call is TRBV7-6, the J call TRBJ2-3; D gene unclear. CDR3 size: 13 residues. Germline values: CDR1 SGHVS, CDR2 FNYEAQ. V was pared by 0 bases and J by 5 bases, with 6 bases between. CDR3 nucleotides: TGTGCCAGCAGCTTAGCGCTAAGAGATACGCAGTATTTT. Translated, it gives CASSLALRDTQYF.

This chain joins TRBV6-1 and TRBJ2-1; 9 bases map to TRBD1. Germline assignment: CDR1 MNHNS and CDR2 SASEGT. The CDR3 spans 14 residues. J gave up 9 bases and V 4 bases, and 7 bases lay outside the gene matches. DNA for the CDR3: TGTGCCAGCAGTGCCGGGACAGGGTATGGTGAGCAGTTCTTC. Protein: CASSAGTGYGEQFF.

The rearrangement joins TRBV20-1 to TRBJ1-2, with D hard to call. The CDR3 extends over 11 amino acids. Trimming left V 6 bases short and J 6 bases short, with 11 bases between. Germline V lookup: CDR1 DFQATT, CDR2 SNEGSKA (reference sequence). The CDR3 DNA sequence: TGCAGTGCCCCGTGGAGGAATGGCTACACCTTC. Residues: CSAPWRNGYTF.

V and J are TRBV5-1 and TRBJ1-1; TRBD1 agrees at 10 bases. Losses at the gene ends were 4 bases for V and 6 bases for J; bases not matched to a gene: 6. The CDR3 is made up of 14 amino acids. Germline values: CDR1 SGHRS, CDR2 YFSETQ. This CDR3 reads CASSRTGGLAEAFF. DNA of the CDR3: TGCGCCAGCAGCAGGACAGGGGGTCTCGCTGAAGCTTTCTTT.

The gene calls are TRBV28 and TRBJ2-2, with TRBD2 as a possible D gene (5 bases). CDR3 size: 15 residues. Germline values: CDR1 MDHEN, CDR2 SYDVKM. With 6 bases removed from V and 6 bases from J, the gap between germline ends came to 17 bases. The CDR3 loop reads CASRPTEDSPGELFF. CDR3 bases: TGTGCCAGCAGACCTACTGAGGACTCCCCCGGGGAGCTGTTTTTT.

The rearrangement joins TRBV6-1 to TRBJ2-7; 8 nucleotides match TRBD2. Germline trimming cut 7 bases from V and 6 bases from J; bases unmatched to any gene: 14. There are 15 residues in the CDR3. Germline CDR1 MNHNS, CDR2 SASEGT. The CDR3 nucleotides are TGTGCCAGCACTATGGGACGGGGACTAGAGGGCGAGCAGTACTTC. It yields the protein CASTMGRGLEGEQYF.